Listed below are T cell receptor beta chains from one sample, sequenced in a study of blood T cell repertoires in COVID-19. TCRdb's copy holds only in-frame clones and misses some; the assay was immunoSEQ multiplex PCR. The sample consists of more than 300,000 clones, around 87% of them appearing once. What was sequenced was peripheral blood. These receptors all stem from a woman in her 30s with COVID-19, enrolled during active disease. The CDR3 runs from the conserved cysteine through the conserved F or W. D genes are given only for firm matches. Expanded clones are given a class, and other clones once, few, many or no size at all.

TRBV6-4,.,TRBJ2-1,TRBD2,CASASGEVGQQFF,TGTGCCAGTGCTAGCGGGGAAGTCGGGCAGCAGTTCTTC
TRBV5-6,.,TRBJ2-7,.,CASSLIDREAYEQYF,TGTGCCAGCAGCCTTATTGACCGGGAAGCCTACGAGCAGTACTTC
TRBV2,.,TRBJ1-6,.,CASSVNPNSPLHF,TGTGCCAGCAGTGTAAATCCCAATTCACCCCTCCACTTT
TRBV30,.,TRBJ2-2,.,CAWSREDTGELFF,TGTGCCTGGTCCAGGGAGGACACCGGGGAGCTGTTTTTT
TRBV6-5,.,TRBJ2-1,.,CASSSPVERAYNEQFF,TGTGCCAGCAGTTCCCCTGTGGAGAGGGCTTACAATGAGCAGTTCTTC
TRBV3-1/TRBV3-2,.,TRBJ1-1,.,CASSHVPGLGTEAFF,TGTGCCAGCAGCCATGTACCGGGACTTGGCACTGAAGCTTTCTTT
TRBV7-9,.,TRBJ2-1,TRBD1,CASSSTGGIYNEQFF,TGTGCCAGCAGCTCTACAGGGGGGATCTACAATGAGCAGTTCTTC
TRBV9,.,TRBJ2-1,TRBD2,CASSVGSGLYNEQFF,TGTGCCAGCAGCGTGGGTAGCGGGTTATACAATGAGCAGTTCTTC
TRBV6-5,once,TRBJ2-7,TRBD2,CASSYSRGGVYEQYF,TGTGCCAGCAGTTACTCACGGGGGGGTGTCTACGAGCAGTACTTC
TRBV20-1,.,TRBJ2-7,.,CSASDSSGFSYEQYF,TGCAGTGCTAGTGACTCTTCAGGGTTCTCCTACGAGCAGTACTTC
TRBV7-3,.,TRBJ2-5,.,CASSPRGGGIQTQYF,TGTGCCAGCAGCCCCAGGGGAGGGGGGATACAGACCCAGTACTTC
TRBV9,.,TRBJ2-7,TRBD2,CASSVGGAGKTQQYF,TGTGCCAGCAGCGTAGGAGGAGCGGGAAAGACACAGCAGTACTTC
TRBV29-1,.,TRBJ2-3,.,CSVEHGGTDTQYF,TGCAGCGTTGAACACGGGGGCACAGATACGCAGTATTTT
TRBV20-1,.,TRBJ1-2,TRBD1,CRGQGGYGYTF,TGCAGGGGACAGGGGGGCTATGGCTACACCTTC
TRBV29-1,.,TRBJ1-4,.,CSVFRAGDAEKLFF,TGCAGCGTTTTTAGGGCAGGGGACGCTGAAAAACTGTTTTTT
TRBV6-5,.,TRBJ2-2,TRBD1,CASSLGQGRTGELFF,TGTGCCAGCAGTTTGGGACAGGGCCGCACCGGGGAGCTGTTTTTT
TRBV18,.,TRBJ1-1,TRBD1,CASSIDQGVGTEAFF,TGTGCCAGCTCAATCGATCAGGGGGTGGGGACTGAAGCTTTCTTT
TRBV27,.,TRBJ2-5,TRBD1,CASSPGQGRETQYF,TGTGCCAGCAGTCCGGGACAGGGGAGGGAGACCCAGTACTTC
TRBV27,.,TRBJ2-7,TRBD2,CASRLGLAGSEQYF,TGTGCCAGCAGACTGGGACTAGCGGGAAGCGAGCAGTACTTC
TRBV29-1,.,TRBJ2-5,TRBD2,CSVAVAGAMETQYF,TGCAGCGTCGCGGTAGCGGGAGCTATGGAGACCCAGTACTTC
TRBV7-2,.,TRBJ2-5,TRBD2,CASSPSGRAWGRETQYF,TGTGCCAGCAGCCCTAGCGGGAGGGCCTGGGGTAGGGAGACCCAGTACTTC
TRBV9,.,TRBJ2-3,.,CASSVGLYTDTQYF,TGTGCCAGCAGCGTAGGACTATACACAGATACGCAGTATTTT
TRBV29-1,.,TRBJ2-3,TRBD1,CSVGTGGGDTQYF,TGCAGCGTTGGGACAGGGGGTGGGGATACGCAGTATTTT
TRBV27,.,TRBJ2-7,TRBD1,CASSLGADRTGAYKQYF,TGTGCCAGCAGTTTAGGGGCTGATAGGACAGGGGCCTATAAGCAGTACTTC
TRBV10-3,.,TRBJ1-1,.,CAIGQGYTEAFF,TGTGCCATCGGGCAGGGGTACACTGAAGCTTTCTTT
TRBV28,.,TRBJ2-1,TRBD2,CASSLTSGGIDEQFF,TGTGCCAGCAGCCTGACTAGCGGAGGGATCGATGAGCAGTTCTTC
TRBV3-1/TRBV3-2,.,TRBJ2-1,TRBD2,CASSQYLAGGYNEQFF,TGTGCCAGCAGCCAGTATCTAGCGGGAGGGTACAATGAGCAGTTCTTC
TRBV7-8,.,TRBJ2-3,TRBD2,CASSSQEGLAVDTQYF,TGTGCCAGCAGCTCCCAAGAAGGCCTAGCGGTGGATACGCAGTATTTT
TRBV21-1,.,TRBJ2-7,.,CASSKARSNEQYF,TGTGCCAGCAGCAAAGCGCGAAGCAACGAGCAGTACTTC
TRBV24-1,.,TRBJ2-5,.,CATSDLRVTQMGTQYF,TGTGCCACCAGTGATTTGCGGGTCACCCAGATGGGGACCCAGTACTTC
TRBV5-4,few,TRBJ1-4,.,CASSSGQKTNEKLFF,TGTGCCAGCAGCTCCGGACAGAAAACTAATGAAAAACTGTTTTTT
TRBV19,.,TRBJ2-1,TRBD1,CASSIGTVEQFF,TGTGCCAGTAGTATCGGGACAGTTGAGCAGTTCTTC
TRBV27,once,TRBJ2-5,.,CASRRGSETQYF,TGTGCCAGCAGAAGAGGGAGTGAGACCCAGTACTTC
TRBV27,few,TRBJ2-7,.,CASSTTQGRYEQYF,TGTGCCAGCAGTACGACACAGGGGAGGTACGAGCAGTACTTC
TRBV10-3,.,TRBJ2-1,.,CAISPRTAYNEQFF,TGTGCCATCAGCCCGAGGACAGCCTACAATGAGCAGTTCTTC
TRBV19,once,TRBJ1-2,TRBD1,CASRDRGRGYTF,TGTGCCAGTAGAGACAGGGGACGAGGCTACACCTTC
TRBV19,.,TRBJ2-7,TRBD2,CASSIGQEGLAGIQNYEQYF,TGTGCCAGTAGTATAGGACAGGAAGGACTAGCGGGCATCCAGAACTACGAGCAGTACTTC
TRBV3-1/TRBV3-2,.,TRBJ1-5,.,CASSQGGGSNQPQHF,TGTGCCAGCAGCCAAGGGGGGGGGAGCAATCAGCCCCAGCATTTT
TRBV28,.,TRBJ1-3,.,CASSFPSSGNTIYF,TGTGCCAGCAGTTTCCCCAGCTCTGGAAACACCATATATTTT
TRBV29-1,.,TRBJ1-1,.,CSVETANTEAFF,TGCAGCGTTGAGACAGCTAACACTGAAGCTTTCTTT
TRBV9,.,TRBJ2-1,.,CASSVETGLSYNEQFF,TGTGCCAGCAGCGTAGAGACGGGACTGTCCTACAATGAGCAGTTCTTC
TRBV7-9,.,TRBJ1-5,.,CASSLDGGSNQPQHF,TGTGCCAGCAGCTTAGACGGGGGTAGCAATCAGCCCCAGCATTTT
TRBV19,.,TRBJ1-2,TRBD1,CASRTGGNGYTF,TGTGCCAGTAGAACAGGGGGCAATGGCTACACCTTC
TRBV19,.,TRBJ1-2,TRBD1,CASSITGDYGYTF,TGTGCCAGTAGTATCACAGGGGACTATGGCTACACCTTC
TRBV2,.,TRBJ2-7,.,CASTKNGDVHEQYF,TGTGCCAGCACCAAAAACGGTGATGTGCACGAGCAGTACTTC
TRBV30,.,TRBJ1-1,TRBD1,CAWSRDSSTEAFF,TGTGCCTGGAGTCGGGACAGTTCCACTGAAGCTTTCTTT